These T cell receptor beta chains were read from a single sample in a study of shared clonotypes between healthy human individuals. TCRdb's copy holds only in-frame clones and misses some; the assay was immunoSEQ multiplex PCR. This table has some 2,400,000 clones, approximately 94% appearing once. Sequenced input: naive CD4+ T cells sorted from blood. The receptors come from a man between 18 and 35 years old in good health. CDR3s include the opening cysteine and the closing phenylalanine or tryptophan. The D gene is left open where the match is weak. Clone size, where shown, is once, few, many, or a class for clones that have expanded.

clone_size	v_call	d_call	j_call	cdr3_aa	cdr3_nt
-	TRBV6-1	-	TRBJ1-2	CASTRGFSYGYTF	TGTGCCAGCACGAGGGGGTTCAGCTATGGCTACACCTTC
-	TRBV19	-	TRBJ2-7	CASSPFGGYEQYF	TGTGCCAGTAGTCCCTTTGGGGGCTACGAGCAGTACTTC
-	TRBV29-1	TRBD2	TRBJ2-3	CSVPSGGNTDTQYF	TGCAGCGTTCCCAGCGGGGGAAACACAGATACGCAGTATTTT
-	TRBV11-1	-	TRBJ2-7	CASSATSPYEQYF	TGTGCCAGCAGCGCAACTAGTCCCTACGAGCAGTACTTC
-	TRBV6-9	TRBD1	TRBJ2-2	CASSPRQGETGELFF	TGTGCCAGCAGCCCAAGACAGGGGGAAACCGGGGAGCTGTTTTTT
-	TRBV7-9	TRBD2	TRBJ2-1	CASSLATSGYNEQFF	TGTGCCAGCAGCTTAGCGACTAGCGGTTACAATGAGCAGTTCTTC
-	TRBV28	-	TRBJ1-1	CASVLKHGGAEAFF	TGTGCCAGCGTCTTAAAGCACGGTGGGGCTGAAGCTTTCTTT
-	TRBV5-1	-	TRBJ1-3	CASSLDTSSGNTIYF	TGCGCCAGCAGCTTGGATACGAGCTCTGGAAACACCATATATTTT
-	TRBV6-5	-	TRBJ1-6	CASSYSMAGNSPLHF	TGTGCCAGCAGTTACTCTATGGCAGGGAATTCACCCCTCCACTTT
-	TRBV19	TRBD1	TRBJ2-3	CASSTFRDRGLDTQYF	TGTGCCAGTAGTACCTTCCGGGACAGGGGATTAGATACGCAGTATTTT
once	TRBV5-1	-	TRBJ1-4	CASSLGRTTNEKLFF	TGCGCCAGCAGCTTGGGACGCACAACTAATGAAAAACTGTTTTTT
-	TRBV5-1	TRBD1	TRBJ2-3	CASSLLGQGISDTQYF	TGCGCCAGCAGCTTGCTTGGACAGGGGATTTCAGATACGCAGTATTTT
once	TRBV29-1	-	TRBJ1-1	CSVENRLMNTEAFF	TGCAGCGTTGAAAACCGGCTGATGAACACTGAAGCTTTCTTT
-	TRBV2	TRBD2	TRBJ2-3	CASSEAPTSGGRYF	TGTGCCAGCAGTGAAGCTCCGACTAGCGGCGGACGGTATTTT
-	TRBV6-5	-	TRBJ2-2	CASSYLTPGELFF	TGTGCCAGCAGTTACCTAACCCCCGGGGAGCTGTTTTTT
-	TRBV28	TRBD1	TRBJ2-7	CASRLPGPGTGIYEQYF	TGTGCCAGCAGACTCCCGGGCCCCGGGACAGGGATCTACGAGCAGTACTTC
-	TRBV6-6	-	TRBJ1-6	CASRGGSSYNSPLHF	TGTGCCAGCAGAGGAGGGAGCTCCTATAATTCACCCCTCCACTTT
once	TRBV5-1	-	TRBJ2-5	CASSPEPMLETQYF	TGCGCCAGCAGCCCCGAGCCCATGCTAGAGACCCAGTACTTC
-	TRBV5-6	-	TRBJ1-6	CASSTGSWSPLHF	TGTGCCAGCAGTACCGGGAGTTGGTCACCCCTCCACTTT
once	TRBV25-1	TRBD1	TRBJ1-2	CASSDPGTASYGYTF	TGTGCCAGCAGTGACCCCGGGACAGCTTCTTATGGCTACACCTTC
-	TRBV28	-	TRBJ1-6	CASSFLQGVDNSPLHF	TGTGCCAGCAGTTTTCTTCAGGGCGTCGATAATTCACCCCTCCACTTT
-	TRBV5-1	-	TRBJ2-7	CASSRDGAYEQYF	TGCGCCAGCAGCCGCGACGGAGCCTACGAGCAGTACTTC